This TCR beta chain originates from a study of human T cells and chemical hapten exposure. Study-level findings and limits: Relative to control repertoires, expanded TCRs gave rise to significantly more large CDR3 similarity clusters.

One entry per CDR3 protein, called by TCRdb with MiXCR from the RACE reads. The sample yields 85,000 to 100,000 distinct CDR3 sequences, approximately 11% seen once. This clonotype was observed many times. Antigen unknown. The time point denotes: patch test 2, 6 weeks after DPC sensitization. The sample's treatment: therapeutic diphenylcyclopropenone sensitization with weekly scalp DPC. The template was total RNA from unfractionated whole blood. This CDR3 is 14 amino acids long. V lost 5 bases, J lost 9 bases, and 9 bases stayed unmatched. Germline V gives CDR1 PRHDT, CDR2 FYEKMQ (reference sequence). The V gene is TRBV13, the J gene TRBJ2-1; TRBD2 aligns across 8 bases. The sequence came from a man between 35 and 55 years old with alopecia areata. Some clones in this sample may be carry-over from other donors' samples. Sample: whole blood, taken in connection with sensitization to the hapten diphenylcyclopropenone (DPC). As DNA, the CDR3 is TGTGCCAGCAGCGCGGGACTAGAAGATGGTGAGCAGTTCTTC. Amino acids: CASSAGLEDGEQFF.